The clone carrying this T cell receptor (beta chain) has ten or more counts. Specified time point: newly diagnosed GD, antithyroid drugs for less than 3 months. After RNA was extracted from PBMCs, the TCR library was made from it. The data derive from a study of regulatory T cells in long-lasting Graves disease. The germline CDR1 and CDR2 sequences are SQVTM and ANQGSEA. The CDR3 runs to 16 residues. V shed 5 bases, J shed 1 base, and the junction held 9 bases outside the gene matches. Researchers made TCR beta libraries by using iRepertoire HTBI primers and running Arm-PCR on CDR3 regions. TCRdb called the multiplex PCR reads again in MiXCR, with one record for every CDR3 protein. The sample lists more than 450,000 distinct CDR3 sequences; about 11% were seen once. These data also featured in a second study, about T cells in Graves' hyperthyroidism and ophthalmopathy. Turning to that study: The model's output predicted ophthalmopathy at a median of around 6.9 months prior to onset.

The V and J genes are TRBV29-1 and TRBJ1-1; 11 positions match TRBD1. This receptor was obtained from a woman aged 25-40 years with Graves disease. Sample: peripheral blood mononuclear cells (PBMCs), taken at new diagnosis, from a patient treated with antithyroid drugs. Written as DNA, the CDR3 is TGCAGCGTTTACCCGGGGACAGGGGGACGGAACACTGAAGCTTTCTTT. Its protein is CSVYPGTGGRNTEAFF.